The clone carrying this TCR beta chain has a count of ten or more. The target antigen is unknown. This sample was taken from a study of neurological immune-mediated disorders. Study findings and constraints: There was no clinical or MRI feature that was associated with the multiple sclerosis repertoire cluster.

The cDNA was produced through 5'RACE with 10-nucleotide random UMIs. TCRdb called the 5' RACE reads again in MiXCR, with one record for every CDR3 protein. The profile shows about 120,000 distinct CDR3 sequences, roughly 3.1% of them singletons. CDR1 LGHDT and CDR2 YNNKEL come from the germline V gene (reference sequence). The trim removed 0 bases at V and 7 bases at J, leaving 5 bases unmatched. The CDR3 runs 15 residues. The chain is built from TRBV3-1 and TRBJ1-5; 8 bases align to TRBD1. The receptor was isolated from a woman in her twenties or thirties with multiple sclerosis. Material for sequencing was PBMCs. Here the CDR3 DNA reads TGTGCCAGCAGCCAAGACAGGGGGCCAGGGCAGCCCCAGCATTTT. It is translated as CASSQDRGPGQPQHF. Drawing the rest from reference TRBV3-1 and TRBJ1-5, the complete variable domain is DTAVSQTPKYLVTQMGNDKSIKCEQNLGHDTMYWYKQDSKKFLKIMFSYNNKELIINETVPNRFSPKSPDKAHLNLHINSLELGDSAVYFCASSQDRGPGQPQHFGDGTRLSIL.